The 19 T cell receptor beta chains presented below share a single source sample, sequenced in a study of blood T cell repertoires in COVID-19. The assay was immunoSEQ multiplex PCR, and TCRdb's table has in-frame clones only and misses some. The table lists 150,000 to 200,000 clones, 88% of them singletons, with 6.6% in the top ten. The sequenced material came from PBMCs or T cells enriched from blood (not recorded which). These receptor sequences come from a woman between 50 and 59 years old who had recovered from COVID-19.

This rearrangement joins TRBV11-2 to TRBJ2-1; 8 bases agree with TRBD2. The CDR3 is 16 amino acids. Germline loops: CDR1 SGHAT, CDR2 FQNNGV. The junction had 10 bases not matched to a gene; V was cut back by 2 bases and J by 7 bases. As DNA, the CDR3 is TGTGCCAGCAGCTTAACCAGCGGGGGCTTTTCAAATGAGCAGTTCTTC. This codes for CASSLTSGGFSNEQFF.

The chain recombines TRBV11-3 with TRBJ2-1; 15 positions match TRBD2. Germline V CDR1 and CDR2: SGHNT, YENEEA. The CDR3 length is 16 residues. J gave up 6 bases and V 5 bases, and 5 bases lay outside the gene matches. In DNA form, the CDR3 reads TGTGCCAGCAGCCCGAGGACTAGCGGGGGGGCCAATGAGCAGTTCTTC. This encodes CASSPRTSGGANEQFF.

This chain uses TRBV18 with TRBJ2-1; 7 bases map to TRBD1. The V gene's germline CDR1 is KGHSH and CDR2 LQKENI. CDR3 size: 15 residues. V was clipped by 1 base and J by 7 bases; unmatched bases: 7. This CDR3 is CASSPRPTGENEQFF. The CDR3 DNA reads TGTGCCAGCTCACCACGCCCAACAGGGGAGAATGAGCAGTTCTTC.

V usage is TRBV5-1 and J usage is TRBJ2-2, with TRBD2 matching over 10 bases. Germline values: CDR1 SGHRS, CDR2 YFSETQ. The CDR3 totals 15 residues. The V segment lost 0 bases and the J segment 4 bases; nucleotides outside the gene matches: 0. The CDR3 sequence: CASSLGLAGTGELFF. CDR3 DNA sequence: TGCGCCAGCAGCTTGGGACTAGCGGGCACCGGGGAGCTGTTTTTT.

The rearrangement links TRBV5-1 to TRBJ2-2, with 11 positions matching TRBD2. V was pared by 4 bases and J by 2 bases, with 7 bases of the junction left unmatched. This CDR3 region has 17 residues. Germline lookup yields CDR1 SGHRS and CDR2 YFSETQ. As DNA, the CDR3 is TGCGCCAGCAGCCCTACTAGCGGGGGAGCTAACACCGGGGAGCTGTTTTTT. It specifies CASSPTSGGANTGELFF.

This rearrangement joins TRBV11-3 to TRBJ2-2; D might be TRBD1 (6 bases). The germline V and J ends were trimmed by 1 base and 5 bases, with 11 bases remaining between them. This CDR3 is built from 15 residues. In germline, CDR1 is SGHNT, CDR2 YENEEA. CDR3 loop: CASSLGTGKTGELFF. CDR3 DNA sequence: TGTGCCAGCAGCTTAGGAACAGGGAAAACCGGGGAGCTGTTTTTT.

This chain connects TRBV30 to TRBJ1-1; D is perhaps TRBD1 (6 bases). CDR1 and CDR2 (germline): GTSNPN, SVGIG (reference sequence). Trimming removed 3 bases from V and 8 bases from J, with 16 bases in between. There are 13 residues in the CDR3. In DNA form, the CDR3 reads TGTGCCTGGAGGGATTCCTCGGACAGAGAAGCTTTCTTT. As protein: CAWRDSSDREAFF.

The CDR3 DNA reads as TGTGCCAGTAGTATCACAGGGGTGCGGAATGAAAAACTGTTTTTT. Its translation is CASSITGVRNEKLFF. V gene TRBV19 combines with J gene TRBJ1-4; 7 bases fit TRBD1. Germline assignment: CDR1 LNHDA and CDR2 SQIVND (reference sequence). The trim removed 3 bases at V and 5 bases at J, leaving 6 bases unmatched. The CDR3 is 15 residues long.

The chain combines TRBV11-3 with TRBJ2-3, with 7 nucleotides matching TRBD1. The CDR3 runs 16 residues. The V gene's germline CDR1 is SGHNT and CDR2 YENEEA. V lost 1 base and J lost 0; bases outside the gene matches: 4. The CDR3 loop is CASSLGLQGSTDTQYF. The CDR3 region has the DNA TGTGCCAGCAGCTTAGGCCTACAGGGGAGCACAGATACGCAGTATTTT. Full variable domain (remainder filled in from reference TRBV11-3 and TRBJ2-3): EAGVVQSPRYKIIEKKQPVAFWCNPISGHNTLYWYLQNLGQGPELLIRYENEEAVDDSQLPKDRFSAERLKGVDSTLKIQPAELGDSAVYLCASSLGLQGSTDTQYFGPGTRLTVL.

This chain connects TRBV18 to TRBJ1-2, with 9 positions matching TRBD1. Germline assignment: CDR1 KGHSH and CDR2 LQKENI. The J segment lost 1 base and the V segment lost 4 bases, leaving 4 bases of the junction unmatched. This CDR3 region has 15 residues. In nucleotides, the CDR3 is TGTGCCAGCTCACACCGGACAGGGGATAACTATGGCTACACCTTC. As protein: CASSHRTGDNYGYTF.

The chain is built from TRBV9 and TRBJ2-3; 12 bases align to TRBD2. V lost 3 bases to trimming and J lost 0 bases; unmatched junction nucleotides: 17. There are 21 residues in the CDR3. Germline V gene data show CDR1 as SGDLS and CDR2 as YYNGEE. CDR3 loop: CASSAQSSGGVPGSSTDTQYF. CDR3 nucleotides: TGTGCCAGCAGCGCACAATCTAGCGGGGGGGTTCCTGGATCTAGCACAGATACGCAGTATTTT. Complete variable domain (other parts from reference TRBV9 and TRBJ2-3): DSGVTQTPKHLITATGQRVTLRCSPRSGDLSVYWYQQSLDQGLQFLIQYYNGEERAKGNILERFSAQQFPDLHSELNLSSLELGDSALYFCASSAQSSGGVPGSSTDTQYFGPGTRLTVL.

This chain uses TRBV11-3 with TRBJ1-5; 9 bases align to TRBD1. This CDR3 has 16 residues. CDR1 and CDR2 from the germline V gene are SGHNT and YENEEA. After removal of 5 bases from V and 6 bases from J, the junction contained 11 bases not matched to a gene. CDR3 residues: CASSPSNRDRVQPQHF. The CDR3 DNA reads TGTGCCAGCAGCCCCTCCAACCGGGACAGGGTTCAGCCCCAGCATTTT.

This chain links TRBV6-5 with TRBJ1-4; 7 bases fit TRBD1. The CDR3 has 13 amino acids. The J segment lost 4 bases and the V segment lost 6 bases, leaving 2 bases of the junction unmatched. Looked up from germline, CDR1 is MNHEY and CDR2 is SVGAGI. CDR3 sequence reads: CASRGQFNEKLFF. DNA of the CDR3: TGTGCCAGCAGGGGACAGTTTAATGAAAAACTGTTTTTT.

A single count supports this clone. V usage is TRBV18 and J usage is TRBJ1-3; 7 bases are shared with TRBD1. Germline CDR1 KGHSH, CDR2 LQKENI. Trimming removed 3 bases from V and 1 base from J; junction bases left unmatched: 12. This CDR3 is built from 18 residues. The CDR3 nucleotides read TGTGCCAGCTCACCCCGGGGACCACAGGGGCATTCTGGAAACACCATATATTTT. It encodes CASSPRGPQGHSGNTIYF.

J is TRBJ1-1 and V is TRBV7-2; D perhaps matches TRBD1 (5 bases). The CDR3 is 17 residues long. Trimming pared 1 base from V and 2 bases from J, leaving 17 bases between. Germline V gene sequence: CDR1 SGHTA, CDR2 FQGNSA. CDR3 sequence (DNA): TGTGCCAGCAGCTTAGGAGGAGGGGTCCAGCTTAACACTGAAGCTTTCTTT. As protein: CASSLGGGVQLNTEAFF.

This clone was counted a single time. The V gene is TRBV23-1, the J gene TRBJ1-2; 8 bases align to TRBD1. TRBV23-1 is annotated as an ORF whose role is uncertain. J lost 8 bases, V lost 4 bases, and 12 bases had no gene match. The CDR3 totals 15 residues. The CDR3 DNA reads as TGCGCCAGCAGTCTCCCAGGGGGCAACGGGATGGGCTACACCTTC. It encodes CASSLPGGNGMGYTF.

The V and J genes are TRBV2 and TRBJ2-6, with D possibly being TRBD1 (6 bases). The V end lost 7 bases, the J end lost 0 bases, and 13 bases lay between the germline ends. The CDR3 runs 16 residues. Germline V gene lookup returns CDR1 SNHLY and CDR2 FYNNEI. This CDR3 is CASTYGTTSGANVLTF. The DNA for the CDR3 is TGTGCCAGCACCTACGGGACAACCTCTGGGGCCAACGTCCTGACTTTC.

The chain employs TRBV27 and TRBJ2-1; 8 bases fit TRBD2. The CDR3 length is 17 residues. The junction had 9 bases not matched to a gene; V was cut back by 5 bases and J by 0 bases. The germline CDR1 and CDR2 sequences are MNHEY and SMNVEV (reference sequence). The CDR3 loop reads CASSGHFRGGSYNEQFF. CDR3 bases: TGTGCCAGCAGTGGCCATTTTCGGGGGGGCTCCTACAATGAGCAGTTCTTC.

This clone was counted a few times. J is TRBJ1-2 and V is TRBV19; TRBD1 agrees at 9 bases. The CDR3 covers 14 residues. Germline CDR1 reads LNHDA; CDR2 reads SQIVND (reference sequence). Trimming removed 7 bases from V and 6 bases from J; junction bases left unmatched: 9. CDR3 sequence (DNA): TGTGCCAGTACCCAACAGGGGGCGTCTAATGGCTACACCTTC. It is translated as CASTQQGASNGYTF.